This T cell receptor beta chain was captured by sequencing in a study of T cells in Graves' hyperthyroidism and ophthalmopathy. Study-level points and caveats: A 13 V-J signature model discriminated ophthalmopathy versus stable hyperthyroidism.

Remarks on this clonotype: Antigen specificity is unknown.

Authors of the study amplified TCR beta CDR3 regions from RNA transcripts. Primed by the HTBI set, a first-round RT-PCR was run on the TCR CDR3. TCRdb itself ran the multiplex PCR reads through MiXCR, one entry per CDR3 protein. The data show 600,000 or so distinct CDR3 sequences, with roughly 16% seen just once and approximately 3.9% held by the top ten. The CDR3 runs to 15 residues. The V gene's germline CDR1 is LNHNV and CDR2 YYDKDF (reference sequence). The junction had 7 bases not matched to a gene; V was cut back by 5 bases and J by 5 bases. The TCR comes from a woman between 25 and 40 years old with Graves' hyperthyroidism. Sequenced sample: blood. The V gene is TRBV15, the J gene TRBJ1-3; the match to TRBD1 covers 9 bases. CDR3 DNA: TGTGCCACCAGCGTCCCGGGACAGGGCCGAAACACCATATATTTT. Its protein is CATSVPGQGRNTIYF.